This T cell receptor (beta chain) is drawn from a study of blood T cell repertoires in COVID-19. Study summary: Nucleic acid was either cDNA or gDNA, and it came from T cells, B-cell-depleted T cells, or PBMCs.

V dropped 1 base and J dropped 1; count of bases not matched to a gene: 8. Germline values: CDR1 LNHDA, CDR2 SQIVND (reference sequence). The CDR3 is 18 residues long. Using immunoSEQ multiplex PCR, the repertoire was profiled, and TCRdb retains in-frame clones only, with some absent. The table has a few hundred thousand clones, approximately 90% seen once; the top ten hold approximately 1.7%. The sequence was collected from a man between 35 and 55 years old who had recovered from COVID-19. The chain employs TRBV19 and TRBJ2-5, with 11 bases aligning to TRBD1. Sequences were obtained from PBMCs or T cells enriched from blood (not recorded which). The CDR3 here is CASSIGGSGTGGQETQYF. In DNA form, the CDR3 reads TGTGCCAGTAGTATAGGCGGCTCCGGGACAGGGGGCCAAGAGACCCAGTACTTC.